This TCR beta chain was obtained from a study of control samples from healthy donors and cancer patients. The protocol was immunoSEQ multiplex PCR, while the TCRdb copy is restricted to in-frame clones and leaves out a portion. The table has over 120,000 clones, around 94% seen once. The source is a man between 60 and 70 years old with colorectal cancer. The sample was PBMCs.

Here the CDR3 reads CASSVAGLGTDTQYF. Written as DNA, the CDR3 is TGTGCCAGCAGCGTAGCCGGCCTCGGCACAGATACGCAGTATTTT. The rearrangement links TRBV9 to TRBJ2-3; D is uncertain. Trimming cost V 0 bases and J 1 base, with 9 bases left between them. CDR1 SGDLS and CDR2 YYNGEE come from the germline V gene. The CDR3 totals 15 residues.